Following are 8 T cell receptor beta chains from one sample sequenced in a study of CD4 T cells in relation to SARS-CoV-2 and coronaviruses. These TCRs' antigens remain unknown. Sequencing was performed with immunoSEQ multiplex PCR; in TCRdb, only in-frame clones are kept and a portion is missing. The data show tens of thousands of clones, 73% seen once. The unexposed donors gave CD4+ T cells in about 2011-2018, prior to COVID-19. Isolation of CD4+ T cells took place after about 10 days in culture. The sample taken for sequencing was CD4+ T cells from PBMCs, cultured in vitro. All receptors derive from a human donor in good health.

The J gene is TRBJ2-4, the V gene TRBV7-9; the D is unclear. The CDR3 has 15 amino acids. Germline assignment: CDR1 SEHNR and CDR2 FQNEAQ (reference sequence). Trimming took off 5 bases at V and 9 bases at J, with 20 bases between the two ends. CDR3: CASSPWTASKGIQYF. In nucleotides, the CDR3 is TGTGCCAGCAGCCCGTGGACCGCGTCAAAGGGCATTCAGTACTTC.

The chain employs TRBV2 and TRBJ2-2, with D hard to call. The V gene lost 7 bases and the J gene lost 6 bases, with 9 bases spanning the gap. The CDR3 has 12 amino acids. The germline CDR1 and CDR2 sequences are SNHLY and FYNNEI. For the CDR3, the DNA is TGTGCCAGCACCCAGGCTGCCGGGGAGCTGTTTTTT. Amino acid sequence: CASTQAAGELFF.

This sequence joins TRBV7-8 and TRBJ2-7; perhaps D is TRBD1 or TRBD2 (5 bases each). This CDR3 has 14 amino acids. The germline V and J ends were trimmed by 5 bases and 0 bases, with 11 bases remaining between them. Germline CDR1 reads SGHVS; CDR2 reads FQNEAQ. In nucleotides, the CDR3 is TGTGCCAGCAGCACCCGGGACGGCTCCTACGAGCAGTACTTC. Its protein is CASSTRDGSYEQYF.

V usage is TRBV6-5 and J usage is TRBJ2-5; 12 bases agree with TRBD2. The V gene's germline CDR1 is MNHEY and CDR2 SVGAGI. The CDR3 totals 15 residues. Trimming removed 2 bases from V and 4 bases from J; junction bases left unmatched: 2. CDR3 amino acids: CASSYGGLAGETQYF. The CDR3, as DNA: TGTGCCAGCAGTTACGGGGGACTAGCGGGAGAGACCCAGTACTTC.

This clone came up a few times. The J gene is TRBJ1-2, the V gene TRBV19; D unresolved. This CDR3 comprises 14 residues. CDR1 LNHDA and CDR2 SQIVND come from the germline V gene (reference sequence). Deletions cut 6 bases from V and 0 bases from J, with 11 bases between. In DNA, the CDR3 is TGTGCCAGTAGCCCCACGGGGTCTAACTATGGCTACACCTTC. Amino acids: CASSPTGSNYGYTF.

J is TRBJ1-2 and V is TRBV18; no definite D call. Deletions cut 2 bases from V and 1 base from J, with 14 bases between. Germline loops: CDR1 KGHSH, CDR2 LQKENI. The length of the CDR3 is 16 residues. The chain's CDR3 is CASSPGPGSGNYGYTF. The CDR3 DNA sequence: TGTGCCAGCTCACCAGGGCCGGGATCGGGTAACTATGGCTACACCTTC. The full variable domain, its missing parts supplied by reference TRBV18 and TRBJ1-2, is NAGVMQNPRHLVRRRGQEARLRCSPMKGHSHVYWYRQLPEEGLKFMVYLQKENIIDESGMPKERFSAEFPKEGPSILRIQQVVRGDSAAYFCASSPGPGSGNYGYTFGSGTRLTVV.

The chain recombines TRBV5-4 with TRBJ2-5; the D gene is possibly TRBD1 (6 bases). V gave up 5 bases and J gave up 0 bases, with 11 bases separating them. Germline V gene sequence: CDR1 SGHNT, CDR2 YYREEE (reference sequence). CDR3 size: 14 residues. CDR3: CASSRDRYQETQYF. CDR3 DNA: TGTGCCAGCAGTAGAGACAGGTACCAAGAGACCCAGTACTTC.

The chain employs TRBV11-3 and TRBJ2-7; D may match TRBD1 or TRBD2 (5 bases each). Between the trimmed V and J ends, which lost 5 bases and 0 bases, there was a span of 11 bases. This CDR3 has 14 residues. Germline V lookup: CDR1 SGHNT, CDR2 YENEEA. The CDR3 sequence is CASSTGRSSYEQYF. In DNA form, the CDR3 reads TGTGCCAGCAGCACGGGACGGAGCTCCTACGAGCAGTACTTC.